The text below deals with one T cell receptor beta chain. Its cognate antigen is unknown. This sample was included in a study of T cells expressing NK-cell markers. The study's findings and limits: A few donors showed these clonotypes also leading the CD3+CD56-NKG2C+ fraction. What remained unclear was the HCMV specificity of expanded NKG2C+ T cell clones.

The CDR3 is made up of 18 amino acids. Germline lookup yields CDR1 MGHRA and CDR2 YSYEKL. TCRdb reprocessed the 5' RACE reads, keeping one entry per CDR3 protein, no DNA. In all, the sample yields about 190,000 distinct CDR3 sequences. Specimen: blood T cells: a sorted CD56 or NKG2C T cell subset, CD4+ or CD8+ T cells, or bulk PBMC T cells (not recorded which). The sequence derives from a man aged 18 to 69 in good health. The chain combines TRBV4-1 with TRBJ2-7; the D gene TCRdb calls, TRBD1, cannot be checked with no DNA. This CDR3 reads CASSQKAPAGRNSYEQYF.